This T cell receptor (beta chain) was profiled in a study of cytomegalovirus exposure and HLA in healthy donors. Study results and limitations: At a 0.05 false discovery rate, a later analysis found some 18,000 TCR beta sequences to be associated with HLA alleles.

It was with 60 Vbeta and 13 Jbeta primers that the PCR ran. As originally analysed: A later analysis counted 65 million to 95 million unique TCR beta chains, 9.5 million to 13 million shared. Clones were sequenced by immunoSEQ multiplex PCR, and TCRdb holds only the in-frame ones, with some missing. V and J calls and clone size are copied from that table; D and trimming were computed from the DNA. The sample carries 40,000 or so clones, over 60% recorded once. Per the germline V gene, CDR1 is LNHNV and CDR2 is YYDKDF (reference sequence). This CDR3 contains 15 residues. Trimming pared 0 bases from V and 5 bases from J, leaving 14 bases between. Remarks on this clone: Its antigen is still unknown.

The origin of this receptor is a woman aged 25 to 45 in good health and CMV-seronegative. The sequenced sample was PBMCs. This chain uses TRBV15 with TRBJ2-7; D gene ambiguous. DNA of the CDR3: TGTGCCACCAGCAGAGATCCGGGTAAAGTGGACGAGCAGTACTTC. This sequence encodes CATSRDPGKVDEQYF. Full variable domain (missing parts from reference TRBV15 and TRBJ2-7): DAMVIQNPRYQVTQFGKPVTLSCSQTLNHNVMYWYQQKSSQAPKLLFHYYDKDFNNEADTPDNFQSRRPNTSFCFLDIRSPGLGDTAMYLCATSRDPGKVDEQYFGPGTRLTVT.